These 20 T cell receptor beta chains came from one sample sequenced in a study of blood T cell repertoires in COVID-19. TCRdb's copy holds only in-frame clones and misses some; the assay was immunoSEQ multiplex PCR. The sample has approximately 70,000 clones, 75% to 95% seen once. Sequenced sample: peripheral blood. These receptors were collected from a man aged 40-55 years with COVID-19, enrolled during active disease.

The V call is TRBV30, the J call TRBJ2-5; TRBD2 matches 11 bases. The CDR3 totals 14 residues. Germline CDR1 and CDR2: GTSNPN and SVGIG (reference sequence). V shed 2 bases and J 6 bases; nucleotides not matched to a gene: 5. CDR3 nucleotides: TGTGCCTGGAGTATTAGCGGGGGGGCAAAGACCCAGTACTTC. This encodes CAWSISGGAKTQYF.

The J gene is TRBJ1-1, the V gene TRBV7-6; D unresolved. CDR1 and CDR2 (germline): SGHVS, FNYEAQ. V dropped 5 bases and J dropped 2 bases, with 15 bases sitting between them. The length of the CDR3 is 15 residues. Written as DNA, the CDR3 is TGTGCCAGCAGCCAATACTACACGACCAACACTGAAGCTTTCTTT. This gives the protein CASSQYYTTNTEAFF.

The J gene is TRBJ1-3, the V gene TRBV7-6, with 8 bases lining up with TRBD1. This CDR3 comprises 16 residues. Germline CDR1 reads SGHVS; CDR2 reads FNYEAQ. J lost 0 bases, V lost 5 bases, and 6 bases had no gene match. The DNA of the CDR3 is TGTGCCAGCAGCATAGGACAGGGAAGCTCTGGAAACACCATATATTTT. It translates to CASSIGQGSSGNTIYF.

The chain uses TRBV6-5 and TRBJ1-1, with 9 bases that match TRBD1. In germline, CDR1 is MNHEY, CDR2 SVGAGI. The CDR3 covers 14 residues. Germline trimming cut 7 bases from V and 3 bases from J; bases unmatched to any gene: 6. The CDR3: CASNNRGRDTEAFF. CDR3 DNA sequence: TGTGCCAGCAATAACAGGGGGCGCGACACTGAAGCTTTCTTT.

The genes are TRBV7-8 and TRBJ1-3; TRBD1 matches at 7 bases. The germline V gene has CDR1 SGHVS and CDR2 FQNEAQ. V shed 6 bases and J 3 bases; nucleotides not matched to a gene: 5. The CDR3 contains 14 residues. CDR3 residues: CASRGTEFGNTIYF. The DNA for the CDR3 is TGTGCCAGCAGGGGGACAGAGTTTGGAAACACCATATATTTT.

The gene calls are TRBV12-3 or TRBV12-4 and TRBJ1-5, with TRBD1 identical over 7 bases. The CDR3 has 13 amino acids. The J segment lost 4 bases and the V segment lost 5 bases, leaving 2 bases of the junction unmatched. The CDR3 DNA sequence: TGTGCCAGCAGTGGGACAGCTAATCAGCCCCAGCATTTT. Translating it yields CASSGTANQPQHF.

V gene TRBV2 combines with J gene TRBJ1-1; 9 nucleotides agree with TRBD1. This CDR3 has 13 residues. Germline lookup yields CDR1 SNHLY and CDR2 FYNNEI. V shed 8 bases and J 3 bases; nucleotides not matched to a gene: 4. CDR3 residues: CASAGQGHTEAFF. The CDR3 DNA is TGTGCCAGCGCGGGACAGGGACACACTGAAGCTTTCTTT.

The CDR3 loop is CASSLVRGSGGSYNEQFF. The CDR3 DNA follows: TGTGCCAGCAGCTTAGTGAGAGGGAGCGGGGGCTCCTACAATGAGCAGTTCTTC. V and J are TRBV7-9 and TRBJ2-1; 8 bases are a match to TRBD2. The V gene end was trimmed by 1 base and the J gene end by 0 bases; junction bases not matched to a gene: 8. The CDR3 is made up of 18 amino acids. CDR1 SEHNR and CDR2 FQNEAQ come from the germline V gene (reference sequence).

V gene TRBV5-1 combines with J gene TRBJ2-1; TRBD2 aligns across 10 bases. CDR1 and CDR2 (germline): SGHRS, YFSETQ. V lost 8 bases and J lost 0; bases outside the gene matches: 5. The length of the CDR3 is 15 residues. For the CDR3, the DNA is TGCGCCAGTACTCTAGCGGGGGCCTCCTACAATGAGCAGTTCTTC. Its translation: CASTLAGASYNEQFF. Combining the CDR3 with reference TRBV5-1 and TRBJ2-1 gives the whole variable domain KAGVTQTPRYLIKTRGQQVTLSCSPISGHRSVSWYQQTPGQGLQFLFEYFSETQRNKGNFPGRFSGRQFSNSRSEMNVSTLELGDSALYLCASTLAGASYNEQFFGPGTRLTVL.

The chain links TRBV11-2 to TRBJ2-1; D may be TRBD1 (5 bases). Between the trimmed V and J ends, which lost 3 bases and 4 bases, there was a span of 13 bases. Germline loops: CDR1 SGHAT, CDR2 FQNNGV. The CDR3 runs to 15 residues. CDR3 sequence: CASSLQGLGYNEQFF. The CDR3 DNA reads as TGTGCCAGCAGCTTGCAGGGCTTAGGTTACAATGAGCAGTTCTTC.

The rearrangement links TRBV9 to TRBJ2-2, with a weak D call TRBD1 (5 bases). Germline V gene sequence: CDR1 SGDLS, CDR2 YYNGEE. This CDR3 has 17 amino acids. Trimming took off 3 bases at V and 5 bases at J, with 20 bases between the two ends. The chain's CDR3 is CASSAAQVQGGTGELFF. The CDR3 DNA reads as TGTGCCAGCAGCGCCGCCCAGGTTCAGGGCGGAACCGGGGAGCTGTTTTTT.

The chain recombines TRBV9 with TRBJ2-5; TRBD1 matches at 11 bases. The CDR3 has 15 amino acids. Germline-derived CDR1 and CDR2 are SGDLS and YYNGEE. Germline trimming cut 2 bases from V and 4 bases from J; bases unmatched to any gene: 4. CDR3 coding DNA: TGTGCCAGCAGCGTCTCCGGGACAGGGGGAGAGACCCAGTACTTC. Its protein product is CASSVSGTGGETQYF.

J is TRBJ1-2 and V is TRBV27; unclear D gene. Trimming took 0 bases from V and 0 from J, leaving 8 bases between them. Germline-derived CDR1 and CDR2 are MNHEY and SMNVEV (reference sequence). This CDR3 has 15 amino acids. This CDR3 is CASSLSWEANYGYTF. CDR3 nucleotide sequence: TGTGCCAGCAGTTTATCTTGGGAGGCTAACTATGGCTACACCTTC.

This chain links TRBV2 with TRBJ2-1; TRBD2 agrees at 14 bases. J was trimmed by 5 bases and V by 4 bases; bases with no gene match: 4. The CDR3 runs to 16 residues. Germline V CDR1 and CDR2: SNHLY, FYNNEI. Written as DNA, the CDR3 is TGTGCCAGCAGTGCCTCGGGACTAGCGGGGGACAATGAGCAGTTCTTC. Translating gives CASSASGLAGDNEQFF.

The CDR3 DNA follows: TGTGCCAGCAGCTCGGGACAGGGCAACACCGGGGAGCTGTTTTTT. This codes for CASSSGQGNTGELFF. The chain couples TRBV7-9 to TRBJ2-2, with 9 bases matching TRBD1. This CDR3 region has 15 residues. Germline assignment: CDR1 SEHNR and CDR2 FQNEAQ (reference sequence). Trimming took 4 bases from V and 2 from J; bases not matched to a gene: 2.

This chain joins TRBV11-2 and TRBJ2-7; 7 bases align to TRBD2. Germline V gene data show CDR1 as SGHAT and CDR2 as FQNNGV. The CDR3 is 17 amino acids. With 0 bases clipped from V and 3 bases from J, the junction kept 11 bases outside the gene matches. CDR3 in DNA: TGTGCCAGCAGCTTAGATCCGGTGTGGGAGGGACTCTACGAGCAGTACTTC. Translation gives CASSLDPVWEGLYEQYF.

Here the CDR3 reads CATRAGGMDTEAFF. The CDR3 DNA reads TGTGCCACCAGGGCGGGGGGTATGGACACTGAAGCTTTCTTT. This rearrangement joins TRBV15 to TRBJ1-1; D perhaps matches TRBD1 (5 bases). In germline, CDR1 is LNHNV, CDR2 YYDKDF (reference sequence). The CDR3 contains 14 residues. V lost 6 bases and J lost 3, with 14 bases in between.

This chain uses TRBV6-5 with TRBJ2-5; 7 nucleotides match TRBD2. Germline CDR1 and CDR2: MNHEY and SVGAGI. V shed 2 bases, J shed 7 bases, and the junction held 13 bases outside the gene matches. The CDR3 has 16 amino acids. Here the CDR3 reads CASSYGAGDGVVTQYF. The CDR3 DNA follows: TGTGCCAGCAGTTACGGGGCGGGGGACGGTGTAGTGACCCAGTACTTC.

J is TRBJ1-2 and V is TRBV3-1 (or the pseudogene TRBV3-2), with TRBD1 identical over 9 bases. After removal of 2 bases from V and 8 bases from J, the junction contained 6 bases not matched to a gene. Germline loops: CDR1 LGHDT, CDR2 YNNKEL (reference sequence). The CDR3 contains 14 residues. CDR3 in amino acids: CASSQRDRAGGYTF. DNA of the CDR3: TGTGCCAGCAGCCAAAGGGACAGGGCTGGGGGCTACACCTTC.

The V and J genes are TRBV2 and TRBJ2-1, with 10 bases matching TRBD2. Germline trimming cut 5 bases from V and 4 bases from J; bases unmatched to any gene: 2. There are 14 residues in the CDR3. Germline assignment: CDR1 SNHLY and CDR2 FYNNEI. The CDR3 loop is CASSWTSGYNEQFF. The CDR3 bases are TGTGCCAGCAGTTGGACTAGCGGATACAATGAGCAGTTCTTC. Combining the CDR3 with reference TRBV2 and TRBJ2-1 gives the whole variable domain EPEVTQTPSHQVTQMGQEVILRCVPISNHLYFYWYRQILGQKVEFLVSFYNNEISEKSEIFDDQFSVERPDGSNFTLKIRSTKLEDSAMYFCASSWTSGYNEQFFGPGTRLTVL.